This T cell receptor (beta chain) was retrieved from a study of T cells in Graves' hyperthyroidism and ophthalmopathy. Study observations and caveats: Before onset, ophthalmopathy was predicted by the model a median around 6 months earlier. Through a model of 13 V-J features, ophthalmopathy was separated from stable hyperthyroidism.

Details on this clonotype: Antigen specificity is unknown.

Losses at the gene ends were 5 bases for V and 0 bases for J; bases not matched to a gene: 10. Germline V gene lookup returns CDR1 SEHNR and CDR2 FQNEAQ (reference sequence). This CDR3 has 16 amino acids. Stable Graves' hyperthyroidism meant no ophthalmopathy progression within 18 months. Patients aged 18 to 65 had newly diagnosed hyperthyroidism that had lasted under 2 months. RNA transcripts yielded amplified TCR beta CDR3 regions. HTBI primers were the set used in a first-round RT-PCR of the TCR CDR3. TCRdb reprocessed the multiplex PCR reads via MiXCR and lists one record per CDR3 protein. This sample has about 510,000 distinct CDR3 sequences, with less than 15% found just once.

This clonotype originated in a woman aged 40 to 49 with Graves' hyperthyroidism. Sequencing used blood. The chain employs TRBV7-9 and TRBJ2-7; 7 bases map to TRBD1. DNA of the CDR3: TGTGCCAGCAGCGGAAATATCGGGACAGACTCCTACGAGCAGTACTTC. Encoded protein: CASSGNIGTDSYEQYF.